One sample yielded the 30 T cell receptor beta chains listed below, sequenced in a study of identical twins. TCRdb used MiXCR to reprocess the 5' RACE reads, holding one entry per CDR3 protein. The sample yields about 570,000 distinct CDR3 sequences, roughly 9.9% seen once. The data also belong to a second study, concerning yellow fever vaccine responses in identical twins.

Sequencing input: PBMCs. The origin of the receptors is a young woman in good health.

The chain is built from TRBV11-2 and TRBJ2-1; D unclear. Germline CDR1 SGHAT, CDR2 FQNNGV. The CDR3 has 13 amino acids. V was pared by 5 bases and J by 6 bases, with 11 bases between. The CDR3 bases are TGTGCCAGCAGCATAACGGCCCGCAATGAGCAGTTCTTC. Encoded protein: CASSITARNEQFF.

Many counts were recorded for this clonotype. The CDR3 bases are TGTGCCTGGAGTGTATCGCAGGCCTTGTCAGAAAAACTGTTTTTT. Translated, it gives CAWSVSQALSEKLFF. The chain carries TRBV30 and TRBJ1-4; D is uncertain. Between the trimmed V and J ends, which lost 0 bases and 8 bases, there was a span of 16 bases. The CDR3 runs 15 residues. CDR1 is GTSNPN, CDR2 SVGIG, per germline (reference sequence).

The rearrangement uses TRBV5-1 and TRBJ2-2, with 11 bases matching TRBD2. The J segment lost 2 bases and the V segment lost 2 bases, leaving 5 bases of the junction unmatched. Germline-derived CDR1 and CDR2 are SGHRS and YFSETQ. CDR3 length: 17 amino acids. In DNA form, the CDR3 reads TGCGCCAGCAGCTTCGCTAGCGGGGGGATAAACACCGGGGAGCTGTTTTTT. Protein sequence: CASSFASGGINTGELFF.

This clonotype was detected ten times or more. The chain employs TRBV5-1 and TRBJ2-5; D call uncertain. Trimming left V 1 base short and J 5 bases short, with 6 bases between. CDR1 is SGHRS and CDR2 is YFSETQ in the germline V gene. This CDR3 is 12 amino acids long. This CDR3 is CASSLPAETQYF. The CDR3 coding sequence is TGCGCCAGCAGCTTGCCTGCGGAGACCCAGTACTTC. The complete variable domain, with remaining parts taken from reference TRBV5-1 and TRBJ2-5, reads KAGVTQTPRYLIKTRGQQVTLSCSPISGHRSVSWYQQTPGQGLQFLFEYFSETQRNKGNFPGRFSGRQFSNSRSEMNVSTLELGDSALYLCASSLPAETQYFGPGTRLLVL.

This chain uses TRBV20-1 with TRBJ2-5, with TRBD2 matching 8 bases. The CDR3 totals 16 residues. Germline V CDR1 and CDR2: DFQATT, SNEGSKA (reference sequence). V dropped 3 bases and J dropped 5; count of bases not matched to a gene: 14. DNA of the CDR3: TGCAGTGCTAGTTGGGCCCGGGGGGGCCAAAGGGAGACCCAGTACTTC. This encodes CSASWARGGQRETQYF.

This clonotype was counted a few times. The chain links TRBV18 to TRBJ2-4; possible D gene TRBD1, 5 bases. The germline gives CDR1 KGHSH, CDR2 LQKENI. V lost 4 bases and J 8 bases, leaving 21 bases between the germline ends. The CDR3 has 16 amino acids. CDR3 amino acids: CASSRAAGSPGDIQYF. Here the CDR3 DNA reads TGTGCCAGCTCACGTGCAGCAGGGTCCCCTGGGGACATTCAGTACTTC.

This clonotype was counted between two and nine times. The chain is built from TRBV19 and TRBJ2-3; 10 bases are shared with TRBD2. Germline trimming cut 10 bases from V and 3 bases from J; bases unmatched to any gene: 4. The CDR3 loop spans 13 amino acids. The germline CDR1 and CDR2 sequences are LNHDA and SQIVND (reference sequence). This CDR3 reads CATAGGITDTQYF. DNA of the CDR3: TGTGCCACAGCGGGAGGGATTACAGATACGCAGTATTTT.

The chain joins TRBV6-1 to TRBJ1-2, with D perhaps TRBD1 (5 bases). Germline V gene lookup returns CDR1 MNHNS and CDR2 SASEGT. The germline V and J ends were trimmed by 6 bases and 3 bases, with 17 bases remaining between them. The CDR3 has 15 residues. CDR3 amino acids: CASSQPGRTYYGYTF. CDR3 nucleotide sequence: TGTGCCAGCAGCCAACCGGGACGGACTTACTATGGCTACACCTTC.

V and J are TRBV11-3 and TRBJ2-5, with unresolved D. This CDR3 is built from 13 residues. The germline V gene has CDR1 SGHNT and CDR2 YENEEA. Trimming removed 5 bases at V and 5 bases at J, with 12 bases between. CDR3 protein: CASSPPLAETQYF. CDR3 in DNA: TGTGCCAGCAGCCCCCCTTTGGCGGAGACCCAGTACTTC.

Many counts were recorded for this clonotype. The chain combines TRBV27 with TRBJ2-3; TRBD1 might be the D (5 bases). Germline-derived CDR1 and CDR2 are MNHEY and SMNVEV (reference sequence). The CDR3 is 15 residues long. The V end lost 6 bases, the J end lost 2 bases, and 15 bases lay between the germline ends. Here the CDR3 DNA reads TGTGCCAGCAGCTCAGGGCAGGGCCACACAGATACGCAGTATTTT. This gives the protein CASSSGQGHTDTQYF.

The rearrangement links TRBV14 to TRBJ2-2; D is undetermined. This CDR3 is 14 amino acids long. Trimming stripped 4 bases from V and 5 bases from J, with 11 bases between. Germline lookup yields CDR1 SGHDN and CDR2 FVKESK. The CDR3 here is CASSPYLLTGELFF. In DNA form, the CDR3 reads TGTGCCAGCAGCCCCTATCTACTTACCGGGGAGCTGTTTTTT.

This clonotype came up once. The rearrangement uses TRBV11-1 and TRBJ2-1; D is undetermined. The germline V and J ends were trimmed by 3 bases and 1 base, with 19 bases remaining between them. CDR3 length: 18 residues. CDR1 SGHAT and CDR2 FQDESV come from the germline V gene (reference sequence). In DNA form, the CDR3 reads TGTGCCAGCAGCTTCCCGGCAGGCCCTAAGAGGTCCTACAATGAGCAGTTCTTC. Protein product: CASSFPAGPKRSYNEQFF.

Ten or more counts support this clonotype. This chain connects TRBV9 to TRBJ2-2; 14 nucleotides align to TRBD2. V dropped 3 bases and J dropped 4; count of bases not matched to a gene: 11. Germline lookup yields CDR1 SGDLS and CDR2 YYNGEE. The CDR3 extends over 19 amino acids. The CDR3 reads CASSAVTSGRVFGTGELFF. The CDR3 bases are TGTGCCAGCAGCGCCGTGACTAGCGGGAGGGTTTTCGGCACCGGGGAGCTGTTTTTT.

This clonotype appeared many times. J is TRBJ2-7 and V is TRBV28, with D uncertain. Per the germline V gene, CDR1 is MDHEN and CDR2 is SYDVKM. V shed 6 bases and J shed 3 bases, with 9 bases lying between them. The CDR3 runs to 12 residues. The CDR3 loop reads CASSGRLYEQYF. The CDR3 nucleotides read TGTGCCAGCAGCGGACGGCTCTACGAGCAGTACTTC. Together with reference TRBV28 and TRBJ2-7, the CDR3 gives the full variable domain: DVKVTQSSRYLVKRTGEKVFLECVQDMDHENMFWYRQDPGLGLRLIYFSYDVKMKEKGDIPEGYSVSREKKERFSLILESASTNQTSMYLCASSGRLYEQYFGPGTRLTVT.

This clonotype was recorded many times. The chain is built from TRBV29-1 and TRBJ1-1; D is possibly TRBD1 (6 bases). The CDR3 runs to 13 residues. CDR1 SQVTM and CDR2 ANQGSEA come from the germline V gene. V gave up 4 bases and J gave up 5 bases, with 14 bases separating them. The CDR3 region is CSVAQGTRTEAFF. The DNA for the CDR3 is TGCAGCGTTGCTCAGGGGACGAGGACTGAAGCTTTCTTT.

Many counts were recorded for this clonotype. The CDR3, as DNA: TGCAGCGCGGGACAGGCCTCCTACAATGAGCAGTTCTTC. Its translation: CSAGQASYNEQFF. V gene TRBV29-1 combines with J gene TRBJ2-1; 8 positions match TRBD1. Germline lookup yields CDR1 SQVTM and CDR2 ANQGSEA. The length of the CDR3 is 13 residues. V lost 7 bases and J lost 0; bases outside the gene matches: 2.

This chain links TRBV5-4 with TRBJ2-5; D is tentatively TRBD1 or TRBD2 (6 bases each). This CDR3 spans 14 amino acids. Germline loops: CDR1 SGHNT, CDR2 YYREEE (reference sequence). Trimming shortened V by 4 bases and J by 5 bases, and 15 bases separated the two germline ends. Here the CDR3 reads CASSARGLGETQYF. The CDR3 coding sequence is TGTGCCAGCAGCGCCAGGGGACTCGGGGAGACCCAGTACTTC.

V gene TRBV4-1 combines with J gene TRBJ2-5; 7 bases match TRBD1. V lost 1 base and J lost 5; bases outside the gene matches: 4. Germline values: CDR1 MGHRA, CDR2 YSYEKL. The CDR3 spans 14 residues. CDR3 nucleotide sequence: TGCGCCAGCAGCCAAGCTACAGGGGCCGAGACCCAGTACTTC. Amino acids: CASSQATGAETQYF.

In its sample, this clonotype was seen many times. The chain carries TRBV10-3 and TRBJ1-6; D is unresolved. With 0 bases removed from V and 5 bases from J, the gap between germline ends came to 8 bases. The V gene's germline CDR1 is ENHRY and CDR2 SYGVKD. The CDR3 extends over 15 amino acids. For the CDR3, the DNA is TGTGCCATCAGTGAGTCGTCCGGGGATAATTCACCCCTCCACTTT. This encodes CAISESSGDNSPLHF.

The chain recombines TRBV29-1 with TRBJ2-5; 10 nucleotides line up with TRBD1. This CDR3 has 15 residues. V gave up 6 bases and J gave up 1 base; unmatched junction bases: 8. Germline V lookup: CDR1 SQVTM, CDR2 ANQGSEA. The CDR3: CSVVGQGGFQETQYF. As DNA, the CDR3 is TGCAGCGTGGTCGGACAGGGGGGGTTCCAAGAGACCCAGTACTTC.

This clonotype was observed at least ten times. V gene TRBV7-8 combines with J gene TRBJ2-7; 8 bases map to TRBD2. The CDR3 is 18 residues long. CDR1 and CDR2 from the germline V gene are SGHVS and FQNEAQ. After removal of 4 bases from V and 6 bases from J, the junction contained 20 bases not matched to a gene. CDR3 in DNA: TGTGCCAGCAGCTCCCTCGGGACTAGAGCGGGAATCCTCGGCGAGCAGTACTTC. Residues: CASSSLGTRAGILGEQYF.

The table lists this clonotype with a few counts. This chain uses TRBV14 with TRBJ2-1, with D uncertain. The ends were cut back, 2 bases at V and 8 bases at J, with 13 bases in the middle. The CDR3 is 14 residues long. Germline CDR1 and CDR2: SGHDN and FVKESK. For the CDR3, the DNA is TGTGCCAGCAGCCAATCCGCCGCCCTCCATGAGCAGTTCTTC. Amino acid sequence: CASSQSAALHEQFF.

This chain links TRBV28 with TRBJ2-1; D unresolved. The CDR3 covers 14 residues. The V and J ends lost 3 bases and 4 bases respectively, with 10 bases between them. Germline V gene lookup returns CDR1 MDHEN and CDR2 SYDVKM. The CDR3 DNA sequence: TGTGCCAGCAGTTTGCAGTCGGTATACAATGAGCAGTTCTTC. Translation gives CASSLQSVYNEQFF.

The chain employs TRBV30 and TRBJ2-7; 7 nucleotides line up with TRBD1. There are 13 residues in the CDR3. CDR1 GTSNPN and CDR2 SVGIG come from the germline V gene (reference sequence). V was pared by 7 bases and J by 1 base, with 7 bases of the junction left unmatched. The CDR3 DNA reads TGTGCCTCCAATCACAGGGGATCCTACGAGCAGTACTTC. This encodes CASNHRGSYEQYF.

This clonotype was seen at least ten times. This rearrangement joins TRBV6-2 or TRBV6-3 to TRBJ2-7, with 11 bases that match TRBD1. The CDR3 runs 14 residues. Germline lookup yields CDR1 MNHEY and CDR2 SVGEGT. Trimming removed 2 bases from V and 3 bases from J; junction bases left unmatched: 0. Here the CDR3 reads CASSYGTGGYEQYF. The CDR3, as DNA: TGTGCCAGCAGTTACGGGACAGGGGGCTACGAGCAGTACTTC.

The rearrangement links TRBV12-3 or TRBV12-4 to TRBJ1-2; no firm D call. Trimming removed 6 bases at V and 6 bases at J, with 17 bases between. The CDR3 extends over 14 amino acids. The CDR3: CASSPRLRVNGYTF. Here the CDR3 DNA reads TGTGCCAGCAGCCCCCGATTGAGGGTTAATGGCTACACCTTC.

This clonotype was found many times. V and J are TRBV18 and TRBJ2-1; D is tentatively TRBD1 or TRBD2 (6 bases each). The germline V gene encodes CDR1 KGHSH and CDR2 LQKENI. V lost 3 bases, J lost 8 bases, and 11 bases lay in between. This CDR3 has 13 residues. The CDR3 here is CASSPSGGDEQFF. For the CDR3, the DNA is TGTGCCAGCTCACCCTCCGGGGGCGATGAGCAGTTCTTC.

Only a few counts were recorded for this clonotype. V is TRBV27 and J is TRBJ2-1; 9 positions agree with TRBD2. Germline V gene sequence: CDR1 MNHEY, CDR2 SMNVEV (reference sequence). V shed 7 bases, J shed 4 bases, and the junction held 8 bases outside the gene matches. This CDR3 is 15 amino acids long. CDR3 region: CASKGRLAGYNEQFF. In DNA, the CDR3 is TGTGCCAGCAAGGGAAGGCTAGCGGGATACAATGAGCAGTTCTTC.

V is TRBV2 and J is TRBJ2-1; 9 nucleotides line up with TRBD2. CDR1 SNHLY and CDR2 FYNNEI come from the germline V gene. CDR3 length: 16 amino acids. Unmatched junction bases numbered 13, after V lost 7 bases and J lost 6 bases. In DNA form, the CDR3 reads TGTGCCAGCATAGCAGAGCGGGGGGTTTATGCCAATGAGCAGTTCTTC. Protein product: CASIAERGVYANEQFF.

This clonotype has a count of ten or more. The chain links TRBV7-9 to TRBJ2-2, with unresolved D. Trimming left V 5 bases short and J 9 bases short, with 7 bases between. Germline V gene lookup returns CDR1 SEHNR and CDR2 FQNEAQ (reference sequence). This CDR3 has 11 residues. The CDR3 nucleotides are TGTGCCAGCAGCCCCCAGTGGGAGCTGTTTTTT. Its protein product is CASSPQWELFF. Complete variable domain (other parts from reference TRBV7-9 and TRBJ2-2): DTGVSQNPRHKITKRGQNVTFRCDPISEHNRLYWYRQTLGQGPEFLTYFQNEAQLEKSRLLSDRFSAERPKGSFSTLEIQRTEQGDSAMYLCASSPQWELFFGEGSRLTVL.